One and the same sample provided the 27 T cell receptor beta chains below, sequenced in a study of OX40 agonist ivuxolimab in advanced cancers. Only in-frame clones appear in the TCRdb table, and some are missing; sequencing was by immunoSEQ multiplex PCR. The table includes 130,000 or so clones, around nine tenths detected once. The sample was CD4+ or CD8+ T cells sorted from blood, taken in a trial of the OX40 agonist ivuxolimab. Receptors were obtained from an adult with an advanced solid tumor such as melanoma, head and neck, liver or kidney cancer.

The chain carries TRBV10-3 and TRBJ2-7, with D tentatively TRBD2 (7 bases). The CDR3 runs 14 residues. Germline CDR1 ENHRY, CDR2 SYGVKD. Trimming cost V 6 bases and J 4 bases, with 16 bases left between them. The CDR3 nucleotides are TGTGCCATCAGATCCTGGGAGGGGGAATACGAGCAGTACTTC. Translating gives CAIRSWEGEYEQYF.

This clone was recorded only once. This chain joins TRBV2 and TRBJ2-2; 8 bases are shared with TRBD2. The CDR3 is made up of 15 amino acids. The J segment lost 8 bases and the V segment lost 3 bases, leaving 8 bases of the junction unmatched. CDR1 SNHLY and CDR2 FYNNEI come from the germline V gene. Written as DNA, the CDR3 is TGTGCCAGCAGTGAGCGGGAGGCCCGTGCGGGGGAGCTGTTTTTT. It specifies CASSEREARAGELFF. The variable domain in full, with the rest retrieved from reference TRBV2 and TRBJ2-2, is EPEVTQTPSHQVTQMGQEVILRCVPISNHLYFYWYRQILGQKVEFLVSFYNNEISEKSEIFDDQFSVERPDGSNFTLKIRSTKLEDSAMYFCASSEREARAGELFFGEGSRLTVL.

This CDR3 reads CASSARTGSTEAFF. CDR3 DNA sequence: TGTGCCAGCAGCGCCAGGACGGGGAGCACTGAAGCTTTCTTT. The chain has TRBV7-2 and TRBJ1-1, with no clear D. Trimming took 5 bases from V and 4 from J, leaving 14 bases between them. The CDR3 has 14 amino acids. Germline assignment: CDR1 SGHTA and CDR2 FQGNSA.

This clone was detected only once. A junction boundary mismatches the germline segment, possibly from a read error. V gene TRBV7-3 combines with J gene TRBJ1-1, with 7 positions matching TRBD1. The germline CDR1 and CDR2 sequences are SGHTA and FQGTGA. The CDR3 contains 14 residues. CDR3 sequence reads: CASSVTGDATEAFF. The CDR3 DNA reads TGTGCCAGCAGCGTAACAGGGGATGCCACTGAAGCTTTCTTT. The complete variable domain, with remaining parts taken from reference TRBV7-3 and TRBJ1-1, reads GAGVSQTPSNKVTEKGKYVELRCDPISGHTALYWYRQSLGQGPEFLIYFQGTGAADDSGLPNDRFFAVRPEGSVSTLKIQRTERGDSAVYLCASSVTGDATEAFFGQGTRLTVV.

The rearrangement joins TRBV14 to TRBJ2-5; 12 nucleotides line up with TRBD2. CDR3 length: 16 residues. J gave up 3 bases and V 8 bases, and 10 bases lay outside the gene matches. From germline, CDR1 is SGHDN and CDR2 FVKESK. The CDR3 is CASRILTSGSEETQYF. As DNA, the CDR3 is TGTGCCAGCCGAATTTTGACTAGCGGGAGCGAAGAGACCCAGTACTTC.

The CDR3 DNA reads TGTGCCAGCAACCCGACAGGGCTCCTTCTCAACGAGCAGTACTTC. This translates into CASNPTGLLLNEQYF. V gene TRBV27 combines with J gene TRBJ2-7, with 7 bases that match TRBD1. The CDR3 runs to 15 residues. The germline V gene has CDR1 MNHEY and CDR2 SMNVEV (reference sequence). V dropped 7 bases and J dropped 5; count of bases not matched to a gene: 14.

The V call is TRBV11-2, the J call TRBJ2-1, with D unresolved. The V and J ends lost 0 bases and 10 bases respectively, with 10 bases between them. In germline, CDR1 is SGHAT, CDR2 FQNNGV. The CDR3 is 13 amino acids. CDR3 in DNA: TGTGCCAGCAGCTTAGAGGCGGACGGCGAGCAGTTCTTC. It codes for CASSLEADGEQFF.

The gene calls are TRBV11-2 and TRBJ2-7; TRBD1 might be the D (6 bases). Germline assignment: CDR1 SGHAT and CDR2 FQNNGV. The CDR3 is made up of 14 amino acids. Trimming pared 4 bases from V and 3 bases from J, leaving 13 bases between. The CDR3 reads CASSSTGIGYEQYF. DNA for the CDR3: TGTGCCAGCAGCTCCACAGGGATCGGCTACGAGCAGTACTTC.

Only one count was recorded for this clone. The rearrangement uses TRBV7-3 and TRBJ1-1, with 7 bases that match TRBD1. The CDR3 runs to 15 residues. V dropped 5 bases and J dropped 1; count of bases not matched to a gene: 7. Germline V gives CDR1 SGHTA, CDR2 FQGTGA. CDR3: CASSPTGVKNTEAFF. CDR3 DNA: TGTGCCAGCAGCCCCACAGGGGTCAAGAACACTGAAGCTTTCTTT.

The V gene is TRBV23-1, the J gene TRBJ2-4; a possible D gene is TRBD2 (5 bases). TRBV23-1 is sorted into the ORF group, with uncertain function. The CDR3 contains 16 residues. Trimming removed 0 bases at V and 3 bases at J, with 12 bases between. The CDR3: CASSQSRDRNKNIQYF. The CDR3 DNA follows: TGCGCCAGCAGTCAATCGAGGGATCGCAACAAAAACATTCAGTACTTC.

This rearrangement joins TRBV27 to TRBJ2-2; the D is unclear. CDR3 length: 13 residues. V was pared by 2 bases and J by 7 bases, with 8 bases between. CDR1 and CDR2 (germline): MNHEY, SMNVEV (reference sequence). The CDR3 DNA sequence: TGTGCCAGCAGTTTAAAGGGTGTCGGGGAGCTGTTTTTT. Translated, it gives CASSLKGVGELFF.

The V call is TRBV10-3, the J call TRBJ2-7; the D gene is possibly TRBD1 (5 bases). CDR1 and CDR2 (germline): ENHRY, SYGVKD. V lost 10 bases, J lost 1 base, and 11 bases lay in between. The CDR3 is 12 residues long. CDR3 residues: CATLDISYEQYF. The CDR3, as DNA: TGTGCCACCTTGGACATTTCCTACGAGCAGTACTTC.

The rearrangement links TRBV7-9 to TRBJ2-3; TRBD2 might be the D (7 bases). The length of the CDR3 is 16 residues. V dropped 0 bases and J dropped 4 bases, with 14 bases sitting between them. Germline CDR1 is SEHNR and CDR2 is FQNEAQ (reference sequence). The DNA of the CDR3 is TGTGCCAGCAGCTTAGCGCCAGGGGAGGGATCAGATACGCAGTATTTT. It is translated as CASSLAPGEGSDTQYF.

This chain joins TRBV27 and TRBJ2-1; TRBD1 matches 9 bases. V was pared by 3 bases and J by 7 bases, with 7 bases of the junction left unmatched. Germline CDR1 reads MNHEY; CDR2 reads SMNVEV (reference sequence). The CDR3 is 15 residues long. CDR3 nucleotides: TGTGCCAGCAGTTTTACAGGGGGCTTAAGGAATGAGCAGTTCTTC. This translates into CASSFTGGLRNEQFF.

V gene TRBV5-4 combines with J gene TRBJ2-1; a possible D gene is TRBD2 (6 bases). Germline CDR1 SGHNT, CDR2 YYREEE (reference sequence). Trimming took off 4 bases at V and 4 bases at J, with 12 bases between the two ends. There are 14 residues in the CDR3. CDR3 sequence (DNA): TGTGCCAGCAGCCCCCGGGGGTTGTACAATGAGCAGTTCTTC. Its protein is CASSPRGLYNEQFF.

This chain uses TRBV7-2 with TRBJ2-1, with D possibly matching TRBD2 (6 bases). Germline V CDR1 and CDR2: SGHTA, FQGNSA. CDR3 length equals 13 residues. Trimming pared 5 bases from V and 5 bases from J, leaving 10 bases between. CDR3 in DNA: TGTGCCAGCAGCCTGGACTACAACAATGAGCAGTTCTTC. It codes for CASSLDYNNEQFF.

The CDR3 protein is CASRLTGTGDTEAFF. Here the CDR3 DNA reads TGTGCCAGCAGGCTCACCGGGACGGGGGACACTGAAGCTTTCTTT. V usage is TRBV6-5 and J usage is TRBJ1-1, with TRBD1 as a possible D gene (5 bases). V was cut by 6 bases and J by 3 bases, with 17 bases left in between. The germline gives CDR1 MNHEY, CDR2 SVGAGI. The CDR3 contains 15 residues.

The chain is built from TRBV7-8 and TRBJ1-4, with 8 bases lining up with TRBD1. Germline CDR1 is SGHVS and CDR2 is FQNEAQ. The V and J ends lost 5 bases and 2 bases, in that order; junction bases with no gene match: 7. This CDR3 has 16 amino acids. The CDR3 DNA is TGTGCCAGCAGCCAAAGGACAGGGCTGACTAATGAAAAACTGTTTTTT. Encoded protein: CASSQRTGLTNEKLFF.

This chain links TRBV28 with TRBJ1-1; 7 nucleotides agree with TRBD1. Trimming at V came to 3 bases and at J to 8 bases, leaving 9 bases not matched to a gene. The CDR3 spans 14 residues. Germline CDR1 MDHEN, CDR2 SYDVKM. In DNA, the CDR3 is TGTGCCAGCAGTTTGCCGACAGGGAGGAGGGAAGCTTTCTTT. Protein sequence: CASSLPTGRREAFF.

The chain combines TRBV10-1 with TRBJ2-1; either TRBD1 or TRBD2 may supply D (5 bases each). Germline-derived CDR1 and CDR2 are WNHNN and SYGVQD (reference sequence). V was clipped by 6 bases and J by 4 bases, with 13 bases between them. The CDR3 spans 14 residues. CDR3 in DNA: TGCGCCAGCAGCCCGGGGCTAGCTTACAATGAGCAGTTCTTC. Its translation is CASSPGLAYNEQFF.

The chain links TRBV6-1 to TRBJ1-1; D remains ambiguous. The CDR3 spans 14 residues. From germline, CDR1 is MNHNS and CDR2 SASEGT. V gave up 5 bases and J gave up 1 base, with 11 bases separating them. In nucleotides, the CDR3 is TGTGCCAGCAGTTCCGGAACCGCGAACACTGAAGCTTTCTTT. It specifies CASSSGTANTEAFF.

This chain joins TRBV28 and TRBJ1-5; D perhaps matches TRBD1 (6 bases). Germline V gives CDR1 MDHEN, CDR2 SYDVKM. V shed 6 bases and J shed 2 bases, with 11 bases lying between them. The CDR3 runs 14 residues. The CDR3 sequence: CASRPPGGNQPQHF. As DNA, the CDR3 is TGTGCCAGCAGGCCCCCAGGGGGCAATCAGCCCCAGCATTTT.

V and J are TRBV6-1 and TRBJ1-4; D ambiguous. Germline CDR1 MNHNS, CDR2 SASEGT. Trimming stripped 4 bases from V and 0 bases from J, with 9 bases between. There are 15 residues in the CDR3. This chain's CDR3 is CASSGRDATNEKLFF. CDR3 DNA sequence: TGTGCCAGCAGTGGCCGGGATGCAACTAATGAAAAACTGTTTTTT.

This chain links TRBV5-4 with TRBJ2-7, with D uncertain. V was shortened by 1 base and J by 7 bases, with 9 bases between the two germline ends. Germline V lookup: CDR1 SGHNT, CDR2 YYREEE (reference sequence). The CDR3 loop spans 12 amino acids. CDR3 amino acids: CASSLNYGEQYF. DNA for the CDR3: TGTGCCAGCAGCTTGAACTATGGGGAGCAGTACTTC.

The chain uses TRBV5-1 and TRBJ2-1; 11 nucleotides line up with TRBD2. Per germline, CDR1 SGHRS and CDR2 YFSETQ. With 4 bases clipped from V and 1 base from J, the junction kept 7 bases outside the gene matches. The CDR3 sequence is 17 residues long. CDR3 sequence reads: CASSPGTSGFSYNEQFF. In DNA form, the CDR3 reads TGCGCCAGCAGCCCCGGGACTAGCGGTTTTTCCTACAATGAGCAGTTCTTC.

The chain combines TRBV10-3 with TRBJ1-1; 7 positions match TRBD1. The CDR3 contains 13 residues. CDR1 ENHRY and CDR2 SYGVKD come from the germline V gene. The V and J ends lost 2 bases and 3 bases, in that order; junction bases with no gene match: 0. Here the CDR3 reads CAISETGDTEAFF. The CDR3 region has the DNA TGTGCCATCAGTGAGACAGGGGACACTGAAGCTTTCTTT.

This clone was seen a single time. The rearrangement links TRBV6-5 to TRBJ1-5, with D hard to call. The CDR3 consists of 13 residues. Germline CDR1 is MNHEY and CDR2 is SVGAGI. V lost 4 bases and J lost 1, with 5 bases in between. CDR3 protein: CASSSRSNQPQHF. The CDR3 region has the DNA TGTGCCAGCAGTTCCCGGAGCAATCAGCCCCAGCATTTT.